The 21 T cell receptor beta chains reported below all come from one sample, sequenced in a study of spatial heterogeneity in lung cancer. Study conclusions and caveats: Tumor mutation count correlated with how many alpha and beta TCRs expanded intratumorally.

No antigen has been assigned to these receptors. Specified time point: sample taken at primary tumor resection. One entry per CDR3 protein results from TCRdb running MiXCR on the 5' RACE reads. This sample yields about 18,000 distinct CDR3 sequences, of which approximately 9.6% are seen a single time; roughly 20% belongs to the top ten. Sequenced material: lung tumor tissue, taken at surgery. Receptor source: a female donor with early-stage non-small cell lung cancer.

Concerning this clonotype itself: Since the library was made to target alpha chains, this beta chain is a stray read and its abundance is not meaningful. This chain uses TRBV10-2 with TRBJ2-7, with a weak D call TRBD2 (6 bases). The CDR3 is made up of 12 amino acids. Per the germline V gene, CDR1 is WSHSY and CDR2 is SAAADI. V was shortened by 5 bases and J by 7 bases, with 12 bases between the two germline ends. The CDR3 loop is CASSHPGREQYF. CDR3 coding DNA: TGCGCCAGCAGTCACCCAGGGAGGGAGCAGTACTTC.

At least ten counts were recorded for this clonotype. As an off-target read in a library built for alpha chains, this beta chain has a frequency of little significance. V gene TRBV4-1 combines with J gene TRBJ1-1; D ambiguous. Germline CDR1 MGHRA, CDR2 YSYEKL. The CDR3 is made up of 16 amino acids. V lost 0 bases and J lost 2, with 13 bases in between. The CDR3 bases are TGCGCCAGCAGCCAAGAATCCATGGGAAGAAACACTGAAGCTTTCTTT. Translating it yields CASSQESMGRNTEAFF.

Points on this clonotype: At one end, the junction sequence differs from germline, possibly due to a read error. Within a library made for alpha chains, this beta chain is off target, and its count is uninformative. The chain has TRBV28 and TRBJ2-5; 9 nucleotides match TRBD2. CDR1 is MDHEN, CDR2 SYDVKM, per germline. This CDR3 has 14 residues. This CDR3 reads CAGSLSGGQETQYF. The CDR3 bases are TGTGCCGGCAGCCTTAGCGGGGGACAAGAGACCCAGTACTTC.

Points on this clonotype: This beta chain is a stray sequence in a library constructed for alpha chains; its clone size is not meaningful. The gene calls are TRBV20-1 and TRBJ2-3, with 11 positions matching TRBD2. This CDR3 is 13 amino acids long. CDR1 is DFQATT and CDR2 is SNEGSKA in the germline V gene (reference sequence). The V and J ends lost 6 bases and 5 bases, in that order; junction bases with no gene match: 4. The CDR3, as DNA: TGCAGTGCCTATAGCGGGGGGGGAGATACGCAGTATTTT. Its translation: CSAYSGGGDTQYF.

In its sample, this clonotype was seen many times. This beta chain is off target for a library built for alpha chains, so its abundance means little. The chain links TRBV3-1 to TRBJ2-3; D gene uncertain. This CDR3 contains 14 residues. V gave up 0 bases and J gave up 2 bases, with 6 bases separating them. CDR1 and CDR2 (germline): LGHDT, YNNKEL (reference sequence). The CDR3 DNA sequence: TGTGCCAGCAGCCAAGACCCTTTCACAGATACGCAGTATTTT. Translated, it gives CASSQDPFTDTQYF.

This clonotype was recorded at least ten times. A library made for alpha chains picked up this beta chain off target, so its size means little. The rearrangement joins TRBV5-4 to TRBJ2-5; D gene uncertain. The CDR3 extends over 12 amino acids. The V end lost 4 bases, the J end lost 1 base, and 5 bases lay between the germline ends. Germline V gene lookup returns CDR1 SGHNT and CDR2 YYREEE (reference sequence). The CDR3 DNA is TGTGCCAGCAGCAGACTCCAAGAGACCCAGTACTTC. Protein: CASSRLQETQYF.

As for this clonotype: For a library built for alpha chains, this beta chain is a stray read; little rests on its size. The CDR3 loop reads CASSRDFQETQYF. DNA for the CDR3: TGTGCCAGCAGCCGGGACTTTCAAGAGACCCAGTACTTC. V usage is TRBV7-3 and J usage is TRBJ2-5; weak D call: TRBD2 (6 bases). The V end lost 5 bases, the J end lost 2 bases, and 9 bases lay between the germline ends. Germline CDR1 and CDR2: SGHTA and FQGTGA. The CDR3 consists of 13 residues.

This clonotype was detected a few times. The library was prepared for alpha chains; this beta chain is a stray read, so its frequency means little. This rearrangement joins TRBV11-2 to TRBJ2-7; D possibly corresponds to TRBD2 (7 bases). Per the germline V gene, CDR1 is SGHAT and CDR2 is FQNNGV. This CDR3 spans 15 amino acids. The V end was cut by 5 bases, the J end by 0 bases, with 14 bases between. CDR3 nucleotide sequence: TGTGCCAGCAGCCTGGAGGGGGGGATCTCCTACGAGCAGTACTTC. Translation gives CASSLEGGISYEQYF.

This clonotype showed up just a few times. This beta chain represents an off-target read in a library built for alpha chains; its size is of limited meaning. The chain uses TRBV6-5 and TRBJ2-7, with 9 bases identical to TRBD1. CDR3 length equals 13 residues. Looked up from germline, CDR1 is MNHEY and CDR2 is SVGAGI. With V trimmed by 6 bases and J by 6 bases, 6 bases remained unmatched. The CDR3: CASSPRQGGEQYF. In DNA, the CDR3 is TGTGCCAGCAGCCCCCGACAGGGGGGCGAGCAGTACTTC.

This clonotype was observed a few times. In a library made to pick up alpha chains, this beta chain is a stray read with a size that means little. CDR3 DNA: TGTGCCAGCAAAAGGGGGCAGGGGAGCACTGAAGCTTTCTTT. Protein: CASKRGQGSTEAFF. The chain joins TRBV7-6 to TRBJ1-1; 7 nucleotides agree with TRBD1. The V gene end was trimmed by 7 bases and the J gene end by 4 bases; junction bases not matched to a gene: 9. Germline V gene data show CDR1 as SGHVS and CDR2 as FNYEAQ. This CDR3 has 14 amino acids.

This clonotype was recorded at least ten times. The size of this beta chain means little, since it is a stray read in a library made for alpha chains. The chain combines TRBV12-3 or TRBV12-4 with TRBJ1-1, with D possibly being TRBD1 (5 bases). This CDR3 is 16 amino acids long. With 5 bases removed from V and 1 base from J, the gap between germline ends came to 17 bases. DNA for the CDR3: TGTGCCAGCAGTCCAACGGGACGGAGAAGGAACACTGAAGCTTTCTTT. Translation: CASSPTGRRRNTEAFF.

Sample share makes this clonotype medium-sized. This beta chain was picked up by a library intended for alpha chains and is off target, so its count carries little meaning. This chain links TRBV5-1 with TRBJ2-7; D remains ambiguous. CDR3 size: 15 residues. Per germline, CDR1 SGHRS and CDR2 YFSETQ. V lost 0 bases, J lost 0 bases, and 10 bases lay in between. CDR3 nucleotides: TGCGCCAGCAGCTTGGACGGTGCTCCCTCCTACGAGCAGTACTTC. Translated, it gives CASSLDGAPSYEQYF.

Concerning this clonotype itself: Since the library was made to target alpha chains, this beta chain is a stray read and its abundance is not meaningful. This chain connects TRBV5-6 to TRBJ2-5; 9 bases align to TRBD1. This CDR3 spans 14 amino acids. V was pared by 4 bases and J by 4 bases, with 5 bases of the junction left unmatched. Germline CDR1 SGHDT, CDR2 YYEEEE. CDR3 nucleotide sequence: TGTGCCAGCAGCCCTTTGACAGGGGGAGAGACCCAGTACTTC. It encodes CASSPLTGGETQYF.

A word on this clonotype: This beta chain represents an off-target read in a library built for alpha chains; its size is of limited meaning. The chain combines TRBV5-6 with TRBJ2-2, with D possibly matching TRBD2 (5 bases). This CDR3 contains 14 residues. Germline V lookup: CDR1 SGHDT, CDR2 YYEEEE. Trimming took 7 bases from V and 5 from J, leaving 15 bases between them. The CDR3 loop reads CASQMGSGTGELFF. CDR3 DNA: TGTGCCAGCCAGATGGGGTCGGGGACCGGGGAGCTGTTTTTT.

There are a few counts of this clonotype. This beta chain represents an off-target read in a library built for alpha chains; its size is of limited meaning. The V and J genes are TRBV5-6 and TRBJ1-1, with D tentatively TRBD1 (5 bases). Trimming left V 2 bases short and J 6 bases short, with 17 bases between. Germline loops: CDR1 SGHDT, CDR2 YYEEEE. This CDR3 is 15 amino acids long. CDR3 nucleotides: TGTGCCAGCAGCTTAGACAGTTCTCATGGGGCTGAAGCTTTCTTT. Protein product: CASSLDSSHGAEAFF.

In the case of this clonotype: The library was built for alpha chains, so this beta chain is an off-target read and its size means little. The chain links TRBV14 to TRBJ1-4, with 8 bases fitting TRBD1. The ends lost 4 bases at V and 6 bases at J; junction bases unmatched: 10. The germline CDR1 and CDR2 sequences are SGHDN and FVKESK. The CDR3 covers 16 residues. CDR3 bases: TGTGCCAGCAGCCCGACAGGGGCGAACGACTATGAAAAACTGTTTTTT. The encoded protein is CASSPTGANDYEKLFF.

Of note for this clonotype: A much more abundant neighbour one base away suggests this may be a read error. The library was built for alpha chains, so this beta chain is an off-target read and its size means little. The chain uses TRBV18 and TRBJ2-1; tentative D call: TRBD1 (7 bases). The ends were cut back, 2 bases at V and 7 bases at J, with 15 bases in the middle. The CDR3 runs to 15 residues. Germline assignment: CDR1 KGHSH and CDR2 LQKENI. The CDR3 loop is CASSPASEGANEQFF. The CDR3 nucleotides are TGTGCCAGCTCACCAGCTAGCGAGGGGGCAAATGAGCAGTTCTTC.

This clonotype has at least ten counts. This beta chain came through as a stray read in a library set up for alpha chains, and its size says little. The chain employs TRBV6-2 or TRBV6-3 and TRBJ2-1; 8 bases line up with TRBD2. Germline assignment: CDR1 MNHEY and CDR2 SVGEGT. The CDR3 is made up of 14 amino acids. J lost 7 bases, V lost 8 bases, and 10 bases had no gene match. The CDR3 loop reads CASVWPGGPNEQFF. The CDR3 DNA is TGTGCCAGCGTCTGGCCGGGGGGGCCGAATGAGCAGTTCTTC.

This clonotype was seen at least ten times. Little can be read into the size of this beta chain, an off-target read in a library designed for alpha chains. The CDR3 sequence: CAISELGGPQDTQYF. CDR3 DNA: TGTGCCATCAGTGAACTCGGGGGGCCCCAAGATACGCAGTATTTT. The chain carries TRBV10-3 and TRBJ2-3; D may be TRBD2 (7 bases). Germline V lookup: CDR1 ENHRY, CDR2 SYGVKD. The V and J ends lost 3 bases and 5 bases respectively, with 15 bases between them. The CDR3 covers 15 residues.

This clonotype was found many times. Little can be read into the size of this beta chain, an off-target read in a library designed for alpha chains. The chain couples TRBV12-3 or TRBV12-4 to TRBJ1-6; 8 bases agree with TRBD1. CDR3 length: 14 amino acids. Trimming took 5 bases from V and 7 from J; bases not matched to a gene: 4. The CDR3 sequence is CASSGQGDNSPLHF. The CDR3 nucleotides read TGTGCCAGCAGTGGACAGGGAGACAATTCACCCCTCCACTTT.

This clonotype was detected many times. This beta chain lies outside the target of a library built for alpha chains; its clone size means little. This sequence joins TRBV7-3 and TRBJ1-6, with D possibly matching TRBD1 (5 bases). Trimming cost V 4 bases and J 6 bases, with 7 bases left between them. The germline CDR1 and CDR2 sequences are SGHTA and FQGTGA. CDR3 length equals 13 residues. CDR3 protein: CASSSGTNSPLHF. For the CDR3, the DNA is TGTGCCAGCAGCTCGGGGACTAATTCACCCCTCCACTTT.